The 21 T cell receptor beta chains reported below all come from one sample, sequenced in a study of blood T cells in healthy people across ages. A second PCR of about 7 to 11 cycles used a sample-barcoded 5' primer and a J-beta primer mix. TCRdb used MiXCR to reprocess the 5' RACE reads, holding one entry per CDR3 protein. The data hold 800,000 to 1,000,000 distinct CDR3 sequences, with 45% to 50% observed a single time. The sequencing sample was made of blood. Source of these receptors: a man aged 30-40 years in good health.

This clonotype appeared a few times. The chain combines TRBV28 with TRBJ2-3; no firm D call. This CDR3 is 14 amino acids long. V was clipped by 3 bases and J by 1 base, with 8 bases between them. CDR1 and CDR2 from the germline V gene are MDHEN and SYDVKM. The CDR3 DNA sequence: TGTGCCAGCAGTTTTATATCACGCACAGATACGCAGTATTTT. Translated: CASSFISRTDTQYF.

Here the CDR3 DNA reads TGCGCCAGCAGCCAGGGGACTAGCGGGCCATGGGGAGGTACGCAGTATTTT. Protein: CASSQGTSGPWGGTQYF. The chain has TRBV4-1 and TRBJ2-3; 12 nucleotides agree with TRBD2. Unmatched junction bases numbered 12, after V lost 3 bases and J lost 8 bases. The CDR3 runs 17 residues. Germline CDR1 is MGHRA and CDR2 is YSYEKL.

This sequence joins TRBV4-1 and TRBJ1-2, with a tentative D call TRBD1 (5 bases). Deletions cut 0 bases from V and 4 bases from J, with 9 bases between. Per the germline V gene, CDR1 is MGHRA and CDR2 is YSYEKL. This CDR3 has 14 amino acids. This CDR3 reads CASSQEAQGYGYTF. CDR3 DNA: TGCGCCAGCAGCCAAGAGGCTCAGGGCTATGGCTACACCTTC.

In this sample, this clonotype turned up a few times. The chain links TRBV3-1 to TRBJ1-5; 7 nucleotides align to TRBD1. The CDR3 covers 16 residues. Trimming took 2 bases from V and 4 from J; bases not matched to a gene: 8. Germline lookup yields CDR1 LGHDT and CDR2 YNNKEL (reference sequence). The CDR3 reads CASSQSTGLGNQPQHF. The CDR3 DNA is TGTGCCAGCAGCCAATCGACAGGGTTAGGGAATCAGCCCCAGCATTTT. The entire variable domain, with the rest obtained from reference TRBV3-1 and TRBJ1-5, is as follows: DTAVSQTPKYLVTQMGNDKSIKCEQNLGHDTMYWYKQDSKKFLKIMFSYNNKELIINETVPNRFSPKSPDKAHLNLHINSLELGDSAVYFCASSQSTGLGNQPQHFGDGTRLSIL.

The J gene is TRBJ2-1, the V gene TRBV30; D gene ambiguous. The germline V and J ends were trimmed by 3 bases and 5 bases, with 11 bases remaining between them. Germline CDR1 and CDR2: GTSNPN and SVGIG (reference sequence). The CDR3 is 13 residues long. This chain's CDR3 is CAWSRTLNNEQFF. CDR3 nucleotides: TGTGCCTGGAGCCGGACGCTAAACAATGAGCAGTTCTTC.

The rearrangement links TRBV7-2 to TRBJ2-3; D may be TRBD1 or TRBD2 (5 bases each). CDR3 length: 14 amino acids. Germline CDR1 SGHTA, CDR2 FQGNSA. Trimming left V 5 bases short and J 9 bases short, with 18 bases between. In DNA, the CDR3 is TGTGCCAGCAGCCCAGAGCAGGGACGTCGGACGCAGTATTTT. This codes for CASSPEQGRRTQYF. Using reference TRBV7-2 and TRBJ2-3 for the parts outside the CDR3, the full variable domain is GAGVSQSPSNKVTEKGKDVELRCDPISGHTALYWYRQSLGQGLEFLIYFQGNSAPDKSGLPSDRFSAERTGGSVSTLTIQRTQQEDSAVYLCASSPEQGRRTQYFGPGTRLTVL.

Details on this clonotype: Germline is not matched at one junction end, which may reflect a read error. CDR3 amino acids: CASSQGKGYYGYTF. The CDR3 DNA follows: TGCGCCAGCAGTCAAGGGAAAGGGTACTATGGCTACACCTTC. The chain combines TRBV4-1 with TRBJ1-2; no clear D. The CDR3 is 14 residues long. Germline CDR1 is MGHRA and CDR2 is YSYEKL.

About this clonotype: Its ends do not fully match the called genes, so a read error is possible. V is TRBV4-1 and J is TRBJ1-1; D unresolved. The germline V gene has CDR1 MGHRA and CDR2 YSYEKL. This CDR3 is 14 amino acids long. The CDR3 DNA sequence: TGCGCCAGCAGCCTTATCCAAGAGAACATTGAAGCTTTCTTT. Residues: CASSLIQENIEAFF.

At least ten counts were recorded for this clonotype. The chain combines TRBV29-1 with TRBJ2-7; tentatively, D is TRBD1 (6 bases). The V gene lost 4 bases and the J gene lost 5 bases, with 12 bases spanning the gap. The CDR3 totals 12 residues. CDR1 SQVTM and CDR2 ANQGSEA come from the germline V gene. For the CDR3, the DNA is TGCAGCGTTGGGGCAGGGGTCGACGAGCAGTACTTC. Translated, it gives CSVGAGVDEQYF.

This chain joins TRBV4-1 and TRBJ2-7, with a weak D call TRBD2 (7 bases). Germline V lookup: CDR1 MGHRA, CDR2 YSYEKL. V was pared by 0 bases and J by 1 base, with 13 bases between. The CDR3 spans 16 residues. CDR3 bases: TGCGCCAGCAGCCAAGAAGGCGGGGGCGCTTCCTACGAGCAGTACTTC. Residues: CASSQEGGGASYEQYF.

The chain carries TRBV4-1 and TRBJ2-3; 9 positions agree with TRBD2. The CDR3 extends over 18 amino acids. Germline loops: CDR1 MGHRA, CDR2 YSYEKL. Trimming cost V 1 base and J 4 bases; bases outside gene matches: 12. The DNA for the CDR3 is TGCGCCAGCAGCCAAGCGGATTCGGGCGGGGGGGCGGCAGATACGCAGTATTTT. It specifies CASSQADSGGGAADTQYF.

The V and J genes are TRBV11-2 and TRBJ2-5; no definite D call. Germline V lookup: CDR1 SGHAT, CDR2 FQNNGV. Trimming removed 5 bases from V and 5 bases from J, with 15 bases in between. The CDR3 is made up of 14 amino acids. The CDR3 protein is CASSRRQAGETQYF. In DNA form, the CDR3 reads TGTGCCAGCAGCCGCCGCCAAGCCGGCGAGACCCAGTACTTC.

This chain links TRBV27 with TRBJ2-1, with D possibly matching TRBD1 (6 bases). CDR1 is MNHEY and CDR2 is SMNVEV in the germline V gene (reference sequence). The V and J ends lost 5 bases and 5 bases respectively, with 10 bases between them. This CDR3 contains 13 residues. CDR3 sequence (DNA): TGTGCCAGCAGTACCAGGACAGACAATGAGCAGTTCTTC. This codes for CASSTRTDNEQFF.

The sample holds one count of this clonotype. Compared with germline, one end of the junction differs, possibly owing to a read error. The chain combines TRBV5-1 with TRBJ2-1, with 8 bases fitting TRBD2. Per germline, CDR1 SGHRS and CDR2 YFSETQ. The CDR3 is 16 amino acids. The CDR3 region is CASSLPPGGTYNERFF. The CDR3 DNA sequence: TGCGCCAGCAGCTTGCCGCCGGGGGGGACCTACAATGAGCGGTTCTTC. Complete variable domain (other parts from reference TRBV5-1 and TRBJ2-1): KAGVTQTPRYLIKTRGQQVTLSCSPISGHRSVSWYQQTPGQGLQFLFEYFSETQRNKGNFPGRFSGRQFSNSRSEMNVSTLELGDSALYLCASSLPPGGTYNERFFGPGTRLTVL.

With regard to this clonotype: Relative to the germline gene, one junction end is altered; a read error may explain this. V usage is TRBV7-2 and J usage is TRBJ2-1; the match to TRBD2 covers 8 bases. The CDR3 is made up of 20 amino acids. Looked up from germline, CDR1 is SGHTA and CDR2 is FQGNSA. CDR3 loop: CAGSLALRGGPRIYGNEQFF. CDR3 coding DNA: TGTGCCGGCAGCTTAGCGCTTCGCGGGGGGCCGAGGATTTATGGAAATGAGCAGTTCTTC.

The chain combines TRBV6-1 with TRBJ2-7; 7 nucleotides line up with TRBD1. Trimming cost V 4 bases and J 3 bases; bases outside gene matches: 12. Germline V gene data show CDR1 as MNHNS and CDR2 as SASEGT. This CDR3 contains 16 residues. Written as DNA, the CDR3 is TGTGCCAGCAGTGTCGACAAGACAGGGTTGGGCTACGAGCAGTACTTC. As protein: CASSVDKTGLGYEQYF.

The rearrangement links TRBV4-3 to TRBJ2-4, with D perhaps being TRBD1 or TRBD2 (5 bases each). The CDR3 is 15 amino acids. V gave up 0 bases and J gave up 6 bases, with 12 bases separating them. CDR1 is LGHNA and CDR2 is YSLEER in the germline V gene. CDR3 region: CASSQDRGSGNIQYF. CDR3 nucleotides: TGCGCCAGCAGCCAAGATCGGGGCAGCGGAAACATTCAGTACTTC.

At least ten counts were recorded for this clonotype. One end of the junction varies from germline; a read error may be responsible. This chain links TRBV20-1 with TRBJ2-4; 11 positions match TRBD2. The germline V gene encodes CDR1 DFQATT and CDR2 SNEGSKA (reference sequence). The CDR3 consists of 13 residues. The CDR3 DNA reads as TGCAGTCCTAGCGGGGGGAGGGGGAACATTCAGTACTTC. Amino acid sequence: CSPSGGRGNIQYF.

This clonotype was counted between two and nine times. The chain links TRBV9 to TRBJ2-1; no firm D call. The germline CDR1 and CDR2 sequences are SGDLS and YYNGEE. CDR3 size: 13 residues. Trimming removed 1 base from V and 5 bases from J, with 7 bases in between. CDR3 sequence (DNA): TGTGCCAGCAGCGTATCCAATGACAATGAGCAGTTCTTC. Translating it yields CASSVSNDNEQFF.

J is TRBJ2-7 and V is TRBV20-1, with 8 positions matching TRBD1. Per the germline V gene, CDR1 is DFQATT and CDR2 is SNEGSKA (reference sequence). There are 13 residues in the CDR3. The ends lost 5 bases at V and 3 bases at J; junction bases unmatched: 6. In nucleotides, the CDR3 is TGCAGTGCTCCTGCAGGGGGCTTCTACGAGCAGTACTTC. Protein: CSAPAGGFYEQYF.

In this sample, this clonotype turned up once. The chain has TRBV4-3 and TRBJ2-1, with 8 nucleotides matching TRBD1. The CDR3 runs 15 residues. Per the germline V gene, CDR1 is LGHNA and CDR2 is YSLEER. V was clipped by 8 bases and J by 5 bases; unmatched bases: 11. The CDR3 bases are TGCGCCAGCCGACCCAGGACAGGGATCCACAATGAGCAGTTCTTC. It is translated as CASRPRTGIHNEQFF.